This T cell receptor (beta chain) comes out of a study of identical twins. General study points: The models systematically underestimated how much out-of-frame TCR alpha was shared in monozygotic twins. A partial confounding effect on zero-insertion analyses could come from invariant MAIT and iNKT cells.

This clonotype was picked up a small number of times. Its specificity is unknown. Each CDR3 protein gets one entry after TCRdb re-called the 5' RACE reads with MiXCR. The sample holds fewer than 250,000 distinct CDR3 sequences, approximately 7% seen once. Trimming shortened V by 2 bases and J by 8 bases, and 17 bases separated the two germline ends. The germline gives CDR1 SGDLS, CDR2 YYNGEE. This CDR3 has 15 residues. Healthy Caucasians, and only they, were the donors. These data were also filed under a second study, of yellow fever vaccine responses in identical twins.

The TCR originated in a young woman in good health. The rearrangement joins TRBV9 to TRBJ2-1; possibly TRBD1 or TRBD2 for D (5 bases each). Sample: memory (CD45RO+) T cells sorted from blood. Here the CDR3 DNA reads TGTGCCAGCAGCGTTTCCCCAGGGAGTAGGGATGAGCAGTTCTTC. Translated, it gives CASSVSPGSRDEQFF.